Described below is a single T cell receptor beta chain sequence and its context. The target antigen is unknown. These data belong to a study of cytomegalovirus exposure and HLA in healthy donors. Whole-study findings and limits: Among TCR beta chains, those listed as cytomegalovirus-associated numbered about 160. Presence/absence comparisons presumed near-even sequencing depth among donors. Association of 16,951 TCR beta sequences with HLA alleles was found at 0.05 false discovery rate in a later analysis. It was reported that the classifier diagnosed cytomegalovirus status with high specificity and sensitivity in both the original and validation cohorts.

This CDR3 is 14 amino acids long. The germline V and J ends were trimmed by 4 bases and 1 base, with 11 bases remaining between them. Germline CDR1 SGHRS, CDR2 YFSETQ. Amplification used 60 Vbeta primers and 13 Jbeta primers. Libraries were prepared by immunoSEQ multiplex PCR; TCRdb keeps only in-frame clonotypes and omits some of them. Among nearly 80,000 clones listed, roughly three quarters were seen once. This receptor was obtained from a woman aged 40 to 55 in good health and CMV-seropositive. Sample: PBMCs. The chain recombines TRBV5-1 with TRBJ1-1; D remains ambiguous. The CDR3 bases are TGCGCCAGCAGCCCGGTAGGAGGGAACACTGAAGCTTTCTTT. Translated, it gives CASSPVGGNTEAFF.